Presented here are 9 T cell receptor beta chains from one specimen sequenced in a study of beta chain features in type 1 diabetes. General study points: Shortening of TCRB CDR3s, moderate but significant, appeared in all four CD4+ subsets of Type 1 diabetes patients.

The whole isolated RNA underwent reverse transcription, so sequencing captured expressed TCRB transcripts. Sequenced by immunoSEQ multiplex PCR; TCRdb stores in-frame clones only, minus some. This table has around 50,000 clones, 35% to 55% appearing once. Their cognate antigens are unknown. The source material was stem cell memory CD4+ T cells from blood. These receptors came from a young man with type 1 diabetes.

This clone was observed a few times. The genes are TRBV7-3 and TRBJ2-1; TRBD2 matches at 8 bases. Germline V lookup: CDR1 SGHTA, CDR2 FQGTGA. There are 15 residues in the CDR3. V was clipped by 3 bases and J by 10 bases; unmatched bases: 11. The CDR3 bases are TGTGCCAGCAGCTTCTCCAGCGGGAGATTGGGCGAGCAGTTCTTC. This gives the protein CASSFSSGRLGEQFF.

The chain recombines TRBV27 with TRBJ2-4, with TRBD1 matching 11 bases. There are 19 residues in the CDR3. The germline V gene encodes CDR1 MNHEY and CDR2 SMNVEV (reference sequence). V was clipped by 8 bases and J by 2 bases; unmatched bases: 17. CDR3 nucleotide sequence: TGTGCCAGCCGACCACTTTGGACAGGGGGCCTCCGAACCAAAAACATTCAGTACTTC. This sequence encodes CASRPLWTGGLRTKNIQYF.

This chain connects TRBV5-1 to TRBJ1-1, with no clear D. The CDR3 contains 13 residues. Between the trimmed V and J ends, which lost 1 base and 5 bases, there was a span of 9 bases. Germline V CDR1 and CDR2: SGHRS, YFSETQ. As DNA, the CDR3 is TGCGCCAGCAGCTTGTACGGGGTAACTGAAGCTTTCTTT. This sequence encodes CASSLYGVTEAFF.

This clone was found once. This chain connects TRBV7-6 to TRBJ2-1; perhaps TRBD1 as D (6 bases). The germline V and J ends were trimmed by 5 bases and 7 bases, with 21 bases remaining between them. The germline V gene has CDR1 SGHVS and CDR2 FNYEAQ. The CDR3 consists of 16 residues. The CDR3 spells CASSLRRGRENNEQFF. The CDR3 DNA reads as TGTGCCAGCAGCCTAAGAAGGGGGAGAGAGAATAATGAGCAGTTCTTC.

V gene TRBV5-6 combines with J gene TRBJ2-5; D is uncertain. CDR1 and CDR2 from the germline V gene are SGHDT and YYEEEE. The V end was cut by 2 bases, the J end by 5 bases, with 10 bases between. The CDR3 runs 13 residues. The CDR3 DNA reads TGTGCCAGCAGCTTTTTTGACTCGGAGACCCAGTACTTC. This translates into CASSFFDSETQYF.

The chain carries TRBV2 and TRBJ2-7; D remains unclear. Germline values: CDR1 SNHLY, CDR2 FYNNEI. The CDR3 extends over 13 amino acids. Trimming took off 5 bases at V and 6 bases at J, with 14 bases between the two ends. The CDR3 loop is CASSSPSGSEQYF. The CDR3 bases are TGTGCCAGCAGTTCGCCCTCCGGTTCCGAGCAGTACTTC.

The gene calls are TRBV29-1 and TRBJ2-7, with TRBD2 identical over 13 bases. This CDR3 spans 14 amino acids. J gave up 5 bases and V 2 bases, and 3 bases lay outside the gene matches. Germline CDR1 is SQVTM and CDR2 is ANQGSEA. The CDR3 here is CSVERTSGSHEQYF. In DNA form, the CDR3 reads TGCAGCGTTGAAAGGACTAGCGGGAGTCACGAGCAGTACTTC.

This chain connects TRBV5-1 to TRBJ1-4, with D possibly being TRBD1 (5 bases). Germline V CDR1 and CDR2: SGHRS, YFSETQ. The CDR3 contains 14 residues. The V end lost 2 bases, the J end lost 7 bases, and 12 bases lay between the germline ends. The CDR3 here is CASSFKGLGEKLFF. The CDR3 coding sequence is TGCGCCAGCAGCTTTAAGGGGTTAGGTGAAAAACTGTTTTTT. The full variable domain, in which reference TRBV5-1 and TRBJ1-4 provide the parts outside the CDR3, is KAGVTQTPRYLIKTRGQQVTLSCSPISGHRSVSWYQQTPGQGLQFLFEYFSETQRNKGNFPGRFSGRQFSNSRSEMNVSTLELGDSALYLCASSFKGLGEKLFFGSGTQLSVL.

The chain couples TRBV11-2 to TRBJ2-1; 11 bases match TRBD2. The CDR3 runs 17 residues. CDR1 SGHAT and CDR2 FQNNGV come from the germline V gene. Trimming cost V 5 bases and J 9 bases; bases outside gene matches: 15. The CDR3 loop reads CASSPPYPGLAVGEQFF. CDR3 bases: TGTGCCAGCAGCCCACCCTATCCGGGACTAGCGGTAGGTGAGCAGTTCTTC.